These T cell receptor beta chains were read from a single sample in a study of T cell clonotyping in hematopoietic cell transplantation. Assay used: immunoSEQ multiplex PCR; TCRdb lists only in-frame clones, some missing. The data show tens of thousands of clones, about 95% seen once. Sample: peripheral blood mononuclear cells. These receptors all come from a man in his thirties or forties in good health. Some clones in this sample may be carry-over from other donors' samples. Both conserved end residues are part of each CDR3. D genes are given only for firm matches. Expanded clones are given a class, and other clones once, few, many or no size at all.

V,J,size,D,CDR3,DNA
TRBV7-9,TRBJ1-5,-,TRBD1,CASSLGGAEQPQHF,TGTGCCAGCAGCCTAGGGGGCGCCGAACAGCCCCAGCATTTT
TRBV7-2,TRBJ2-7,-,-,CASSLHGGVAEQYF,TGTGCCAGCAGCTTACACGGCGGAGTGGCCGAGCAGTACTTC
TRBV4-1,TRBJ2-7,-,-,CASSQAEFYEQYF,TGCGCCAGCAGCCAAGCGGAGTTCTACGAGCAGTACTTC
TRBV4-1,TRBJ2-7,-,TRBD1,CASSQGQGASYEQYF,TGCGCCAGCAGCCAAGGGCAGGGGGCCTCCTACGAGCAGTACTTC
TRBV5-4,TRBJ2-7,-,-,CASSLSWGLEDDEQYF,TGTGCCAGCAGCTTGAGTTGGGGACTGGAAGATGACGAGCAGTACTTC
TRBV5-1,TRBJ2-7,-,-,CASSLVPGSTNEQYF,TGCGCCAGCAGCTTGGTTCCGGGTTCCACCAACGAGCAGTACTTC
TRBV6-5,TRBJ1-5,-,-,CASRQGLYQPQHF,TGTGCCAGCCGGCAGGGCCTTTATCAGCCCCAGCATTTT
TRBV25-1,TRBJ2-3,-,-,CASSESVSGWTDTQYF,TGTGCCAGCAGTGAATCGGTTAGCGGCTGGACAGATACGCAGTATTTT
TRBV11-2,TRBJ2-1,once,TRBD2,CASSPLAGPYNEQFF,TGTGCCAGCAGCCCGCTAGCGGGGCCATACAATGAGCAGTTCTTC
TRBV6-5,TRBJ1-4,-,-,CASSFQRAGEKLFF,TGTGCCAGCAGTTTCCAGAGGGCCGGGGAAAAACTGTTTTTT
TRBV7-9,TRBJ2-3,-,-,CASSLSGYTDTQYF,TGTGCCAGCAGCTTATCCGGATACACAGATACGCAGTATTTT
TRBV6-6,TRBJ1-1,-,-,CASQVNTEAFF,TGTGCCAGCCAGGTGAACACTGAAGCTTTCTTT
TRBV5-6,TRBJ1-1,-,-,CASSTPSQGGATEAFF,TGTGCCAGCAGCACCCCCTCCCAGGGAGGGGCCACTGAAGCTTTCTTT
TRBV23-1,TRBJ1-5,-,-,CASSPNHFGQPQHF,TGCGCCAGCAGTCCAAATCACTTCGGCCAGCCCCAGCATTTT
TRBV19,TRBJ1-5,-,-,CASSMGVQPQHF,TGTGCCAGTAGTATGGGCGTTCAGCCCCAGCATTTT